This TCR beta chain emerged from a study of Graves' ophthalmopathy and Graves' hyperthyroidism. The CDR3 length is 15 residues. The V end was cut by 5 bases, the J end by 3 bases, with 17 bases between. From germline, CDR1 is DFQATT and CDR2 SNEGSKA (reference sequence). The diagnosis was founded upon clinical symptoms, serum thyroxine, TRAb, thyroid ultrasound and orbital computed tomography. Amplification from RNA transcripts yielded the TCR beta CDR3 regions. HTBI primers were used in a first-round RT-PCR, which preceded a second-round multiplex PCR. TCRdb re-called the multiplex PCR reads through MiXCR, storing one row per CDR3 protein. Seen here are 450,000 or so distinct CDR3 sequences, 13% to 15% observed once, and the top ten hold 9.5% to 10%.

The chain uses TRBV20-1 and TRBJ2-4, with D perhaps given as TRBD1 or TRBD2 (5 bases each). The specimen was blood. The TCR originated in a woman aged 30 to 39 with Graves' ophthalmopathy. The CDR3 reads CSALLWGSGKNIQYF. CDR3 coding DNA: TGCAGTGCTCTCCTATGGGGGTCGGGCAAAAACATTCAGTACTTC.